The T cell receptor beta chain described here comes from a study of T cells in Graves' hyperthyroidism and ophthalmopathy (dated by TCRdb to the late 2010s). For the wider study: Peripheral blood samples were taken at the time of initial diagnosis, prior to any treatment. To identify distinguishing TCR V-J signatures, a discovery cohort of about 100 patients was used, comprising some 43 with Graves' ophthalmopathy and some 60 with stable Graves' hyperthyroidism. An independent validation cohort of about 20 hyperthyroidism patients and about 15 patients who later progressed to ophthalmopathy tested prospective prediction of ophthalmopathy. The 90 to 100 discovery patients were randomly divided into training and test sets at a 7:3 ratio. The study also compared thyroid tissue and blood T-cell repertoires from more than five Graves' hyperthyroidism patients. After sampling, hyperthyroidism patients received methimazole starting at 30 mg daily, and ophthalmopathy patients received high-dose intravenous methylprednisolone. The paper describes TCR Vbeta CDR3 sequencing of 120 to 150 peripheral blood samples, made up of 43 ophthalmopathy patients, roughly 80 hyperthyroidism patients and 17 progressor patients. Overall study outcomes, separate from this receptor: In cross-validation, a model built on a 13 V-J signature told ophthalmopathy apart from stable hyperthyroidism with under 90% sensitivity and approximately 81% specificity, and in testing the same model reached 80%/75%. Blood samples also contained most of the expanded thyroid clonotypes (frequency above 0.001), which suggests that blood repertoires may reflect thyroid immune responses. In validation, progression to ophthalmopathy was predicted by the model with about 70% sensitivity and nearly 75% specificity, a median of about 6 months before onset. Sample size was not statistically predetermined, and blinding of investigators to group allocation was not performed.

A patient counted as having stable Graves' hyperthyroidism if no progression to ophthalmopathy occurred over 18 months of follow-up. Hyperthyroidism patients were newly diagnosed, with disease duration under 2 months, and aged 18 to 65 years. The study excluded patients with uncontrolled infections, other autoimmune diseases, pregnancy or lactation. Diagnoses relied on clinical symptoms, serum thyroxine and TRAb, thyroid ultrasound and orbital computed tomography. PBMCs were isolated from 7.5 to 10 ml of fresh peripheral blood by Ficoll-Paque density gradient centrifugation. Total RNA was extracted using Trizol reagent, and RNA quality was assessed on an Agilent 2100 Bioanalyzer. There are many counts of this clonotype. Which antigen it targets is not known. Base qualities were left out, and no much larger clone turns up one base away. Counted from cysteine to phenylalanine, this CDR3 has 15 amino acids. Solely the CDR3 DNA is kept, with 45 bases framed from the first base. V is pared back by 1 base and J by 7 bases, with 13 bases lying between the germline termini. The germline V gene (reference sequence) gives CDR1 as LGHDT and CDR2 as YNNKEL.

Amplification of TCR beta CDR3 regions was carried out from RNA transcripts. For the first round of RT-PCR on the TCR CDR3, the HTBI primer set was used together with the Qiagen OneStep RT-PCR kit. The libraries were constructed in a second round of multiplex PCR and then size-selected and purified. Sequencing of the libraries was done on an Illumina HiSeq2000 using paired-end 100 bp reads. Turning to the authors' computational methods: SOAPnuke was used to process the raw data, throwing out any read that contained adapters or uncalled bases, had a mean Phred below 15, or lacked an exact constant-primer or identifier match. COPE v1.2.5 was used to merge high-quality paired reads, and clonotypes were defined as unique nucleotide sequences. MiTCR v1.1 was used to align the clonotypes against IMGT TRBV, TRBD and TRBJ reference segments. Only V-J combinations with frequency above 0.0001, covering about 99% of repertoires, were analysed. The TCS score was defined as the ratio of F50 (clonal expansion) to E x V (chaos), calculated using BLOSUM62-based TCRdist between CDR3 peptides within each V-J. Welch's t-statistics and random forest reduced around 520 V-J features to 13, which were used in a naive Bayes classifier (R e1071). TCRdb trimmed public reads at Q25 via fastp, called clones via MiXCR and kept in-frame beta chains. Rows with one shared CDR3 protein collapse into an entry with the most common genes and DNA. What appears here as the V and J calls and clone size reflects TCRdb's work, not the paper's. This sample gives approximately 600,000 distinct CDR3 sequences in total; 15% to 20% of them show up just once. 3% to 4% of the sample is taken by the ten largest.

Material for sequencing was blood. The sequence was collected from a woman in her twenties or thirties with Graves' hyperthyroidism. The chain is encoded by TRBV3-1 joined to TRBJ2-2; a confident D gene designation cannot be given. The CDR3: CASSQVESKGGELFF. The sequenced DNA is TGTGCCAGCAGCCAAGTTGAGAGCAAAGGCGGGGAGCTGTTTTTT.